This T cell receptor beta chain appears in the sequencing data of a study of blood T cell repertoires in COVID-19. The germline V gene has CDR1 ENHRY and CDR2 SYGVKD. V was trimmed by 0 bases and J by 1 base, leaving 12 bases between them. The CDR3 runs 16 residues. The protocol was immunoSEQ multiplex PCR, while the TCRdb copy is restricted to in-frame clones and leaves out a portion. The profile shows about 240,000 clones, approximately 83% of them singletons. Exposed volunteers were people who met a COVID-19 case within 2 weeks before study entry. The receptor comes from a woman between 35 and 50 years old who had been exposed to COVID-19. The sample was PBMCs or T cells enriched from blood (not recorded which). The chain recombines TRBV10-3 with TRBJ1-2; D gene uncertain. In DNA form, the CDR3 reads TGTGCCATCAGTGAGTCCCTTCGGGGTTTTAACTATGGCTACACCTTC. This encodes CAISESLRGFNYGYTF.